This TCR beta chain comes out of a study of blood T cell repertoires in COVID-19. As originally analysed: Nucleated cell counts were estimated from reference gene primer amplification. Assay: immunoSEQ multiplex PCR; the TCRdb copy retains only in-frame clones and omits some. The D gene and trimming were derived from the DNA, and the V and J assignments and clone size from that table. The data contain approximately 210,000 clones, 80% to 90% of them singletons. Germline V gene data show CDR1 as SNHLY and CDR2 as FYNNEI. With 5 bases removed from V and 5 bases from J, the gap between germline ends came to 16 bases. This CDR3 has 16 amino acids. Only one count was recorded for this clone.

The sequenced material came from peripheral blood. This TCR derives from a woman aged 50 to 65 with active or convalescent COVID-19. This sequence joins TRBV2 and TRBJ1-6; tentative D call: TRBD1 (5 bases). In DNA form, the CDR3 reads TGTGCCAGCAGTAGGGGAAGGACCAGCAATAATTCACCCCTCCACTTT. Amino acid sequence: CASSRGRTSNNSPLHF.